Listed below are T cell receptor beta chains from one sample, sequenced in a study of cytomegalovirus exposure and HLA in healthy donors. Sequenced by immunoSEQ multiplex PCR; TCRdb stores in-frame clones only, minus some. Of around 210,000 clones listed, 78% are singletons. Sequenced: PBMCs. The receptors stem from a boy aged 5-17 years in good health and CMV-seronegative. Each CDR3 is given with its conserved first and last residue. Each record gives: J gene, D gene, V gene, clone size, CDR3 protein, CDR3 DNA. D genes are given only for firm matches. Rows give clone size only sometimes, using once, few, many, or a class for an expanded clone.

J: TRBJ1-2
D: -
V: TRBV13
size: -
CDR3: CASSDRTDSYGYTF
DNA: TGTGCCAGCAGCGACCGGACAGACAGCTATGGCTACACCTTC

J: TRBJ1-1
D: TRBD1
V: TRBV2
size: -
CDR3: CARPGQAPNTEAFF
DNA: TGTGCCAGACCGGGACAGGCCCCTAACACTGAAGCTTTCTTT

J: TRBJ2-2
D: TRBD2
V: TRBV5-4
size: -
CDR3: CASSPMTSATGELFF
DNA: TGTGCCAGCAGCCCAATGACTAGCGCCACCGGGGAGCTGTTTTTT

J: TRBJ2-5
D: TRBD2
V: TRBV5-1
size: -
CDR3: CASSYPGLADQETQYF
DNA: TGCGCCAGCAGCTATCCGGGACTAGCGGACCAAGAGACCCAGTACTTC

J: TRBJ2-7
D: -
V: TRBV13
size: -
CDR3: CASKGGYGEQYF
DNA: TGTGCCTCCAAGGGGGGGTACGGAGAGCAGTACTTC

J: TRBJ1-5
D: -
V: TRBV6-1
size: -
CDR3: CASSEDGGRSDQPQHF
DNA: TGTGCCAGCAGTGAAGACGGGGGGCGAAGTGATCAGCCCCAGCATTTT

J: TRBJ1-5
D: -
V: TRBV5-6
size: -
CDR3: CASSLQSNQPQHF
DNA: TGTGCCAGCAGCTTACAGAGCAATCAGCCCCAGCATTTT

J: TRBJ1-1
D: TRBD1
V: TRBV29-1
size: -
CDR3: CSVVWTGWPPTEAFF
DNA: TGCAGCGTTGTATGGACAGGCTGGCCCCCCACTGAAGCTTTCTTT

J: TRBJ1-1
D: -
V: TRBV6-4
size: once
CDR3: CASSPEDENTEAFF
DNA: TGTGCCAGCAGTCCCGAGGATGAGAACACTGAAGCTTTCTTT

J: TRBJ1-2
D: TRBD1
V: TRBV19
size: -
CDR3: CASSKNAGGGYTF
DNA: TGTGCCAGTAGTAAAAACGCAGGGGGTGGCTACACCTTC

J: TRBJ1-6
D: TRBD1
V: TRBV7-8
size: -
CDR3: CASSRYPHPGQPNSPLHF
DNA: TGTGCCAGCAGCCGTTACCCCCACCCGGGACAGCCTAATTCACCCCTCCACTTT

J: TRBJ1-1
D: TRBD1
V: TRBV30
size: -
CDR3: CAGRQGNTEAFF
DNA: TGTGCCGGTAGACAGGGGAACACTGAAGCTTTCTTT

J: TRBJ2-1
D: -
V: TRBV5-1
size: -
CDR3: CASSGEGASASYNEQFF
DNA: TGCGCCAGCAGCGGGGAAGGGGCGAGCGCCTCCTACAATGAGCAGTTCTTC

J: TRBJ1-1
D: -
V: TRBV4-1
size: -
CDR3: CASSQDGCEAFF
DNA: TGCGCCAGCAGCCAAGACGGGTGTGAAGCTTTCTTT

J: TRBJ2-3
D: TRBD2
V: TRBV30
size: few
CDR3: CAWSITGLAGADTQYF
DNA: TGTGCCTGGAGTATCACGGGACTAGCGGGGGCAGATACGCAGTATTTT

J: TRBJ2-5
D: -
V: TRBV15
size: -
CDR3: CATSRALAFQETQYF
DNA: TGTGCCACCAGCAGAGCACTAGCCTTCCAAGAGACCCAGTACTTC

J: TRBJ2-3
D: TRBD2
V: TRBV5-5
size: -
CDR3: CASTPGGYTDTQYF
DNA: TGTGCCAGCACCCCCGGGGGGTACACAGATACGCAGTATTTT

J: TRBJ1-1
D: -
V: TRBV30
size: -
CDR3: CAWSVLLQMNTEAFF
DNA: TGTGCCTGGAGTGTACTGTTACAGATGAACACTGAAGCTTTCTTT

J: TRBJ1-1
D: TRBD1
V: TRBV6-5
size: -
CDR3: CASIRDRANTEAFF
DNA: TGTGCCAGCATCCGGGACAGGGCCAACACTGAAGCTTTCTTT

J: TRBJ1-1
D: -
V: TRBV9
size: -
CDR3: CASSVDRNTEAFF
DNA: TGTGCCAGCAGCGTAGACAGGAACACTGAAGCTTTCTTT

J: TRBJ2-7
D: -
V: TRBV6-5
size: once
CDR3: CASSPRTGRDEQYF
DNA: TGTGCCAGCAGCCCTCGGACAGGGAGGGACGAGCAGTACTTC

J: TRBJ1-2
D: -
V: TRBV25-1
size: -
CDR3: CASSDDYWGYGYTF
DNA: TGTGCCAGCAGTGACGACTACTGGGGCTATGGCTACACCTTC

J: TRBJ1-1
D: -
V: TRBV4-1
size: few
CDR3: CASSQLSEAFF
DNA: TGCGCCAGCAGCCAACTCTCTGAAGCTTTCTTT

J: TRBJ1-2
D: -
V: TRBV11-2
size: -
CDR3: CASSLVTHSANYGYTF
DNA: TGTGCCAGCAGCTTAGTAACGCATTCAGCTAACTATGGCTACACCTTC

J: TRBJ2-7
D: TRBD1
V: TRBV19
size: -
CDR3: CASSIGWQGDYEQYF
DNA: TGTGCCAGTAGTATTGGTTGGCAGGGGGACTACGAGCAGTACTTC

J: TRBJ2-2
D: TRBD2
V: TRBV7-6
size: few
CDR3: CASSLSWGLAGVKSGELFF
DNA: TGTGCCAGCAGCTTATCGTGGGGGCTAGCGGGAGTAAAGTCCGGGGAGCTGTTTTTT

J: TRBJ2-2
D: -
V: TRBV5-6
size: -
CDR3: CASSSNPRRGGGELFF
DNA: TGTGCCAGCAGCTCAAACCCTCGTAGAGGAGGCGGGGAGCTGTTTTTT

J: TRBJ2-1
D: -
V: TRBV11-2
size: once
CDR3: CASSLGGSHEQFF
DNA: TGTGCCAGCAGCTTAGGAGGGTCTCATGAGCAGTTCTTC

J: TRBJ1-1
D: TRBD1
V: TRBV5-1
size: few
CDR3: CASSWGDRGHTEAFF
DNA: TGCGCCAGCAGTTGGGGAGACAGGGGGCACACTGAAGCTTTCTTT

J: TRBJ2-7
D: TRBD2
V: TRBV7-2
size: once
CDR3: CASSLVGGRRGRAGEQYF
DNA: TGTGCCAGCAGCTTAGTTGGTGGGCGTCGAGGGAGGGCCGGCGAGCAGTACTTC

J: TRBJ2-7
D: TRBD2
V: TRBV7-9
size: -
CDR3: CASSAGTSAHEQYF
DNA: TGTGCCAGCAGCGCCGGGACTAGCGCCCACGAGCAGTACTTC

J: TRBJ1-1
D: -
V: TRBV5-1
size: -
CDR3: CASSFSDGTRAAFF
DNA: TGCGCCAGCAGCTTTTCGGACGGGACTAGGGCAGCTTTCTTT

J: TRBJ1-4
D: -
V: TRBV6-6
size: once
CDR3: CASNGLVNEKLFF
DNA: TGTGCCAGCAACGGACTAGTTAATGAAAAACTGTTTTTT

J: TRBJ2-1
D: TRBD2
V: TRBV19
size: few
CDR3: CASRELAGAYNEQFF
DNA: TGTGCCAGTAGAGAACTAGCGGGAGCCTACAATGAGCAGTTCTTC

J: TRBJ1-1
D: TRBD1
V: TRBV12-5
size: -
CDR3: CASGLLLWDRGGNTEAFF
DNA: TGTGCTAGTGGTTTGCTCTTGTGGGACAGGGGGGGGAACACTGAAGCTTTCTTT

J: TRBJ2-1
D: TRBD2
V: TRBV19
size: once
CDR3: CASSIGLAGNNEQFF
DNA: TGTGCCAGTAGTATAGGCCTAGCGGGAAACAATGAGCAGTTCTTC

J: TRBJ1-3
D: -
V: TRBV6-1
size: -
CDR3: CASSEEPGLAGNTIYF
DNA: TGTGCCAGCAGTGAAGAACCGGGTCTAGCTGGAAACACCATATATTTT

J: TRBJ2-1
D: -
V: TRBV7-2
size: -
CDR3: CASSRYNEQFF
DNA: TGTGCCAGCAGCCGGTACAATGAGCAGTTCTTC

J: TRBJ2-1
D: TRBD2
V: TRBV7-2
size: -
CDR3: CASTRIVAGGLDEQFF
DNA: TGTGCCAGCACCCGAATTGTAGCGGGAGGTTTGGATGAGCAGTTCTTC

J: TRBJ2-7
D: TRBD1
V: TRBV6-5
size: -
CDR3: CASSSWRTGGHEQYF
DNA: TGTGCCAGCAGTTCTTGGCGGACAGGGGGCCACGAGCAGTACTTC

J: TRBJ2-7
D: TRBD2
V: TRBV15
size: -
CDR3: CATSSGLADPYEQYF
DNA: TGTGCCACCAGCAGCGGACTAGCGGACCCTTACGAGCAGTACTTC

J: TRBJ2-7
D: -
V: TRBV9
size: once
CDR3: CASSPGEEYEQYF
DNA: TGTGCCAGCAGTCCAGGGGAAGAGTACGAGCAGTACTTC

J: TRBJ2-5
D: -
V: TRBV6-1
size: -
CDR3: CASSDRGRGETQYF
DNA: TGTGCCAGCAGTGATAGGGGTAGGGGAGAGACCCAGTACTTC

J: TRBJ2-7
D: -
V: TRBV7-6
size: -
CDR3: CASSPGDTGPYEQYF
DNA: TGTGCCAGCAGCCCCGGGGACACCGGTCCCTACGAGCAGTACTTC

J: TRBJ1-2
D: -
V: TRBV6-1
size: -
CDR3: CASSDQGYGYTF
DNA: TGTGCCAGCAGTGATCAGGGGTATGGCTACACCTTC

J: TRBJ2-7
D: TRBD1
V: TRBV11-2
size: -
CDR3: CASSLLGQGRTYEQYF
DNA: TGTGCCAGCAGCTTGCTAGGACAGGGCCGCACCTACGAGCAGTACTTC

J: TRBJ2-7
D: TRBD1
V: TRBV29-1
size: few
CDR3: CSVRLDRVVQYF
DNA: TGCAGCGTTCGACTCGACAGGGTTGTACAGTACTTC

J: TRBJ2-7
D: TRBD2
V: TRBV7-9
size: -
CDR3: CASSLATGGEYF
DNA: TGTGCCAGCAGCTTAGCGACGGGGGGAGAGTACTTC

J: TRBJ2-1
D: TRBD1
V: TRBV6-4
size: few
CDR3: CASSDPGQQHNEQFF
DNA: TGTGCCAGCAGTGACCCGGGACAGCAACACAATGAGCAGTTCTTC

J: TRBJ1-1
D: TRBD1
V: TRBV19
size: -
CDR3: CASRRDSYTEAFF
DNA: TGTGCCAGTAGAAGGGACAGTTACACTGAAGCTTTCTTT

J: TRBJ1-2
D: -
V: TRBV9
size: -
CDR3: CASSVGHHLSGTKGYTF
DNA: TGTGCCAGCAGCGTAGGGCATCATTTATCGGGAACGAAAGGCTACACCTTC

J: TRBJ2-1
D: -
V: TRBV11-3
size: -
CDR3: CASSFYNEQFF
DNA: TGTGCCAGCAGCTTCTATAATGAGCAGTTCTTC

J: TRBJ2-1
D: TRBD1
V: TRBV6-4
size: -
CDR3: CASSVGDRRNNEQFF
DNA: TGTGCCAGCAGTGTCGGGGACAGGAGGAACAATGAGCAGTTCTTC

J: TRBJ1-2
D: -
V: TRBV5-1
size: -
CDR3: CASSLNGEYGYTF
DNA: TGCGCCAGCAGCTTAAATGGGGAGTATGGCTACACCTTC

J: TRBJ1-1
D: TRBD1
V: TRBV5-6
size: few
CDR3: CASSAGTGEAFF
DNA: TGTGCCAGCAGCGCGGGGACAGGGGAAGCTTTCTTT